A single sample gave rise to the 28 T cell receptor beta chains below, sequenced in a study of cytomegalovirus exposure and HLA in healthy donors. PCR involved 60 Vbeta and 13 Jbeta primers. Assay used: immunoSEQ multiplex PCR; TCRdb lists only in-frame clones, some missing. This sample has about 130,000 clones, with around 73% found just once. The sequenced sample was PBMCs. The receptors derive from a man aged 45-65 years in good health and CMV-seronegative.

The chain joins TRBV15 to TRBJ2-3, with 7 bases aligning to TRBD2. V lost 5 bases, J lost 4 bases, and 6 bases stayed unmatched. This CDR3 spans 14 amino acids. The germline gives CDR1 LNHNV, CDR2 YYDKDF (reference sequence). CDR3 in amino acids: CATSGRERSDTQYF. CDR3 nucleotides: TGTGCCACCAGCGGGCGGGAGCGGTCAGATACGCAGTATTTT. Combining the CDR3 with reference TRBV15 and TRBJ2-3 gives the whole variable domain DAMVIQNPRYQVTQFGKPVTLSCSQTLNHNVMYWYQQKSSQAPKLLFHYYDKDFNNEADTPDNFQSRRPNTSFCFLDIRSPGLGDTAMYLCATSGRERSDTQYFGPGTRLTVL.

The chain carries TRBV7-2 and TRBJ2-7, with 11 positions matching TRBD2. The CDR3 is 15 residues long. Per germline, CDR1 SGHTA and CDR2 FQGNSA. The V segment lost 1 base and the J segment 3 bases; nucleotides outside the gene matches: 2. The CDR3 is CASSLGLAGIYEQYF. DNA of the CDR3: TGTGCCAGCAGCTTAGGACTAGCGGGGATCTACGAGCAGTACTTC.

The V and J genes are TRBV5-1 and TRBJ2-1, with D maybe TRBD2 (6 bases). Per the germline V gene, CDR1 is SGHRS and CDR2 is YFSETQ. The CDR3 has 16 amino acids. The ends were cut back, 2 bases at V and 7 bases at J, with 19 bases in the middle. The CDR3 sequence: CASSLPGRTNGNEQFF. DNA of the CDR3: TGCGCCAGCAGCTTACCCGGGAGAACAAACGGGAATGAGCAGTTCTTC.

CDR3 region: CASSREGSYNEQFF. The CDR3 coding sequence is TGTGCCAGCAGCCGGGAGGGCTCCTACAATGAGCAGTTCTTC. This chain connects TRBV7-8 to TRBJ2-1; 8 bases match TRBD2. In germline, CDR1 is SGHVS, CDR2 FQNEAQ. The J segment lost 0 bases and the V segment lost 5 bases, leaving 0 bases of the junction unmatched. The CDR3 is 14 residues long.

The chain joins TRBV6-5 to TRBJ2-1, with unresolved D. There are 13 residues in the CDR3. Germline CDR1 and CDR2: MNHEY and SVGAGI. Trimming left V 0 bases short and J 8 bases short, with 8 bases between. The CDR3 sequence: CASSYSFRDEQFF. CDR3 DNA: TGTGCCAGCAGTTACTCGTTCCGGGATGAGCAGTTCTTC.

This clone has a handful of counts. This sequence joins TRBV28 and TRBJ2-5; 9 positions agree with TRBD2. The germline gives CDR1 MDHEN, CDR2 SYDVKM. The CDR3 is 13 amino acids. CDR3 nucleotide sequence: TGTGCGGTTCGCGCGGGAGGGCCGGAGACCCAGTACTTC. Translation gives CAVRAGGPETQYF.

The chain uses TRBV6-5 and TRBJ1-1; 12 nucleotides agree with TRBD1. The germline V gene encodes CDR1 MNHEY and CDR2 SVGAGI. J gave up 7 bases and V 9 bases, and 12 bases lay outside the gene matches. The CDR3 consists of 15 residues. The CDR3: CASFRDRGQSFEAFF. The CDR3 DNA is TGTGCCAGTTTCCGGGACAGGGGGCAATCCTTTGAAGCTTTCTTT.

This clone has a handful of counts. The V gene is TRBV2, the J gene TRBJ1-1; D gene uncertain. Germline V gene data show CDR1 as SNHLY and CDR2 as FYNNEI. Deletions cut 7 bases from V and 4 bases from J, with 16 bases between. The CDR3 has 14 residues. For the CDR3, the DNA is TGTGCCAGCACCGAGAGGGAGGGTTTCACTGAAGCTTTCTTT. Translated, it gives CASTEREGFTEAFF.

The chain employs TRBV28 and TRBJ2-7, with TRBD2 identical over 9 bases. The CDR3 is 16 amino acids. Germline trimming cut 3 bases from V and 5 bases from J; bases unmatched to any gene: 11. The germline CDR1 and CDR2 sequences are MDHEN and SYDVKM. The CDR3 region is CASSFRGGGRENEQYF. The CDR3 coding sequence is TGTGCCAGCAGTTTCCGGGGCGGCGGGAGGGAAAACGAGCAGTACTTC.

The chain employs TRBV11-2 and TRBJ1-1, with 9 bases identical to TRBD1. Germline V gene data show CDR1 as SGHAT and CDR2 as FQNNGV. V lost 8 bases to trimming and J lost 4 bases; unmatched junction nucleotides: 5. The CDR3 totals 13 residues. DNA for the CDR3: TGTGCCAGCGGAAGACAGGGGGGCACTGAAGCTTTCTTT. This translates into CASGRQGGTEAFF.

Here the CDR3 DNA reads TGTGCCAGCACCCTAAGGCGACAGATCTATGGCTACACCTTC. The encoded protein is CASTLRRQIYGYTF. The rearrangement joins TRBV7-2 to TRBJ1-2; D perhaps matches TRBD1 (5 bases). V was trimmed by 7 bases and J by 4 bases, leaving 16 bases between them. The germline CDR1 and CDR2 sequences are SGHTA and FQGNSA. This CDR3 is 14 amino acids long.

The V call is TRBV28, the J call TRBJ2-5, with 14 bases identical to TRBD2. This CDR3 spans 16 amino acids. CDR1 and CDR2 (germline): MDHEN, SYDVKM. The V gene end was trimmed by 2 bases and the J gene end by 4 bases; junction bases not matched to a gene: 3. The CDR3 DNA sequence: TGTGCCAGCAGTTTACCCGGACTAGCGGGAGGAGAGACCCAGTACTTC. Translation: CASSLPGLAGGETQYF.

The chain recombines TRBV5-8 with TRBJ2-2; tentatively, D is TRBD2 (6 bases). The V gene's germline CDR1 is SGHTS and CDR2 YDEGEE. Trimming stripped 1 base from V and 6 bases from J, with 16 bases between. CDR3 length: 16 amino acids. CDR3 loop: CASSLFEGWRAGELFF. The CDR3, as DNA: TGTGCCAGCAGCTTGTTCGAGGGATGGAGGGCCGGGGAGCTGTTTTTT.

In its sample, this clone was seen many times. The genes are TRBV14 and TRBJ2-7; D possibly corresponds to TRBD1 (6 bases). This CDR3 region has 13 residues. Trimming took off 2 bases at V and 6 bases at J, with 11 bases between the two ends. CDR1 SGHDN and CDR2 FVKESK come from the germline V gene. In DNA form, the CDR3 reads TGTGCCAGCAGCCAAACAGGGTTGGGCGAGCAGTACTTC. The encoded protein is CASSQTGLGEQYF.

This sequence joins TRBV19 and TRBJ2-5; TRBD1 matches 7 bases. V trimming: 6 bases; J trimming: 2 bases; junction bases outside the gene matches: 9. This CDR3 has 15 amino acids. From germline, CDR1 is LNHDA and CDR2 SQIVND (reference sequence). CDR3 amino acids: CASRQQGNRQETQYF. The DNA of the CDR3 is TGTGCCAGTAGGCAACAGGGGAACAGGCAAGAGACCCAGTACTTC.

This clone turned up a few times. CDR3 DNA sequence: TGTGCCAGCAGTATCTACTTGAACACTGAAGCTTTCTTT. Translation gives CASSIYLNTEAFF. The chain combines TRBV2 with TRBJ1-1; no clear D gene. CDR3 size: 13 residues. V was clipped by 5 bases and J by 0 bases, with 7 bases between them. The germline V gene has CDR1 SNHLY and CDR2 FYNNEI.

This clone has just a few counts. The chain couples TRBV7-2 to TRBJ1-5; no clear D gene. The germline CDR1 and CDR2 sequences are SGHTA and FQGNSA. The CDR3 covers 14 residues. V dropped 2 bases and J dropped 5 bases, with 10 bases sitting between them. The CDR3 sequence is CASSLNLRYQPQHF. The CDR3 bases are TGTGCCAGCAGCTTAAATCTCAGGTATCAGCCCCAGCATTTT.

The rearrangement uses TRBV4-1 and TRBJ1-1, with 11 bases lining up with TRBD1. The CDR3 spans 16 residues. Germline CDR1 and CDR2: MGHRA and YSYEKL. With 0 bases clipped from V and 4 bases from J, the junction kept 4 bases outside the gene matches. DNA for the CDR3: TGCGCCAGCAGCCAAGATTCGGGGACAGGGGGCACTGAAGCTTTCTTT. Encoded protein: CASSQDSGTGGTEAFF.

The CDR3 loop is CAISPNNQPQHF. For the CDR3, the DNA is TGTGCCATCAGTCCCAACAATCAGCCCCAGCATTTT. The V gene is TRBV10-3, the J gene TRBJ1-5, with D unresolved. Germline V gene lookup returns CDR1 ENHRY and CDR2 SYGVKD. Deletions cut 5 bases from V and 3 bases from J, with 5 bases between. The CDR3 totals 12 residues.

The V gene is TRBV5-1, the J gene TRBJ2-3; D might be TRBD1 (5 bases). The V end lost 6 bases, the J end lost 2 bases, and 16 bases lay between the germline ends. CDR1 and CDR2 from the germline V gene are SGHRS and YFSETQ. The CDR3 is made up of 15 amino acids. CDR3 protein: CASTLVGRSTDTQYF. The CDR3 DNA sequence: TGCGCCAGCACCCTGGTGGGGCGGTCCACAGATACGCAGTATTTT.

The chain combines TRBV5-6 with TRBJ2-5; possible D gene TRBD2, 5 bases. The V end was cut by 4 bases, the J end by 4 bases, with 11 bases between. Germline CDR1 is SGHDT and CDR2 is YYEEEE. CDR3 length: 13 residues. CDR3: CASSRSEGETQYF. In nucleotides, the CDR3 is TGTGCCAGCAGCCGGAGTGAGGGAGAGACCCAGTACTTC.

This chain links TRBV28 with TRBJ2-1; 7 bases fit TRBD1. The CDR3 spans 17 residues. Losses at the gene ends were 6 bases for V and 4 bases for J; bases not matched to a gene: 15. The germline CDR1 and CDR2 sequences are MDHEN and SYDVKM. CDR3 bases: TGTGCCAGCAGAACGACTTTAAACCGGGACAGATACAATGAGCAGTTCTTC. Its protein product is CASRTTLNRDRYNEQFF.

The V call is TRBV5-1, the J call TRBJ2-2, with a possible D match to TRBD1 (5 bases). The CDR3 runs to 16 residues. Germline CDR1 reads SGHRS; CDR2 reads YFSETQ. V shed 0 bases and J shed 5 bases, with 14 bases lying between them. The CDR3 region has the DNA TGCGCCAGCAGCTTGGATCCTAGGGGAACAACCGGGGAGCTGTTTTTT. This gives the protein CASSLDPRGTTGELFF. The variable domain in full, with the rest retrieved from reference TRBV5-1 and TRBJ2-2, is KAGVTQTPRYLIKTRGQQVTLSCSPISGHRSVSWYQQTPGQGLQFLFEYFSETQRNKGNFPGRFSGRQFSNSRSEMNVSTLELGDSALYLCASSLDPRGTTGELFFGEGSRLTVL.

The rearrangement joins TRBV27 to TRBJ2-1; a possible D gene is TRBD1 (5 bases). In germline, CDR1 is MNHEY, CDR2 SMNVEV (reference sequence). CDR3 length: 15 amino acids. Between the trimmed V and J ends, which lost 3 bases and 2 bases, there was a span of 11 bases. Here the CDR3 DNA reads TGTGCCAGCAGTTTGGGGCAGGGTCCCTACAATGAGCAGTTCTTC. It codes for CASSLGQGPYNEQFF.

V gene TRBV7-3 combines with J gene TRBJ2-3; 9 bases line up with TRBD1. CDR1 SGHTA and CDR2 FQGTGA come from the germline V gene. CDR3 length equals 18 residues. The V gene end was trimmed by 5 bases and the J gene end by 5 bases; junction bases not matched to a gene: 17. Here the CDR3 reads CASSRAGTGIGELDTQYF. In DNA, the CDR3 is TGTGCCAGCAGCAGGGCCGGGACAGGGATAGGGGAGTTAGATACGCAGTATTTT.

This clone was picked up a small number of times. This chain connects TRBV5-4 to TRBJ2-7; maybe TRBD2 (6 bases). Germline CDR1 reads SGHNT; CDR2 reads YYREEE (reference sequence). This CDR3 is built from 15 residues. V was clipped by 0 bases and J by 5 bases, with 15 bases between them. This chain's CDR3 is CASSLVTRTNHEQYF. DNA for the CDR3: TGTGCCAGCAGCTTGGTTACGCGGACTAACCACGAGCAGTACTTC. Filled out from reference TRBV5-4 and TRBJ2-7, the complete variable domain reads ETGVTQSPTHLIKTRGQQVTLRCSSQSGHNTVSWYQQALGQGPQFIFQYYREEENGRGNFPPRFSGLQFPNYSSELNVNALELDDSALYLCASSLVTRTNHEQYFGPGTRLTVT.

The chain uses TRBV7-8 and TRBJ1-1; D gene ambiguous. The V gene lost 4 bases and the J gene lost 4 bases, with 4 bases spanning the gap. The CDR3 has 11 residues. Per germline, CDR1 SGHVS and CDR2 FQNEAQ. The DNA of the CDR3 is TGTGCCAGCAGCTCAGGCACTGAAGCTTTCTTT. It is translated as CASSSGTEAFF. Combining the CDR3 with reference TRBV7-8 and TRBJ1-1 gives the whole variable domain GAGVSQSPRYKVAKRGQDVALRCDPISGHVSLFWYQQALGQGPEFLTYFQNEAQLDKSGLPSDRFFAERPEGSVSTLKIQRTQQEDSAVYLCASSSGTEAFFGQGTRLTVV.

V usage is TRBV7-8 and J usage is TRBJ2-2, with D possibly being TRBD1 (5 bases). V was clipped by 6 bases and J by 4 bases, with 18 bases between them. The CDR3 consists of 16 residues. Germline CDR1 SGHVS, CDR2 FQNEAQ. CDR3 protein: CASRPIAQGGTGELFF. CDR3 bases: TGTGCCAGCAGACCAATCGCGCAGGGTGGCACCGGGGAGCTGTTTTTT.